Sequencing of this T cell receptor (beta chain) was carried out in a study of radiotherapy plus CTLA-4 blockade in lung cancer. CDR1 and CDR2 from the germline V gene are SGHTA and FQGTGA. The CDR3 covers 15 residues. With 2 bases removed from V and 2 bases from J, the gap between germline ends came to 11 bases. Whole-study findings and limits: In blood, early T cell clone dynamics reportedly predicted response best, together with interferon-beta.

Comment on this clone: Its target is not known.

Sequencing used immunoSEQ multiplex PCR; TCRdb keeps in-frame clones, though not all of them. Here the sample spans tens of thousands of clones, about 87% being singletons. The chain links TRBV7-3 to TRBJ2-3; D gene ambiguous. This receptor was taken from a human donor with non-small cell lung cancer who had stable disease on radiotherapy plus ipilimumab. Here the sequenced sample was peripheral blood, taken from a patient treated with radiotherapy plus ipilimumab. This chain's CDR3 is CASSLGDSFTDTQYF. CDR3 DNA sequence: TGTGCCAGCAGCTTAGGGGATTCCTTCACAGATACGCAGTATTTT.